This entry is about one T cell receptor (beta chain). The antigen is undetermined. This sample is drawn from a study of PD-1 blockade in classical Hodgkin lymphoma. Study results and caveats: Significant TCR diversity gains by C4D1 occurred in CD4+ but not CD8+ cells.

There are 14 residues in the CDR3. CDR1 MNHEY and CDR2 SMNVEV come from the germline V gene (reference sequence). Trimming left V 6 bases short and J 4 bases short, with 15 bases between. Every patient relapsed after autologous stem cell transplantation, and brentuximab vedotin exposure varied. The assay was immunoSEQ multiplex PCR, and TCRdb's table has in-frame clones only and misses some. The sample yields 43,000 or so clones, 88% seen once. V and J are TRBV27 and TRBJ1-1, with D unclear. The sequenced sample was peripheral blood mononuclear cells (PBMCs), obtained at baseline. The sequence was collected from a human donor with classical Hodgkin lymphoma. CDR3 protein: CASRRREAGTEAFF. CDR3 coding DNA: TGTGCCAGCAGGAGGAGGGAAGCGGGCACTGAAGCTTTCTTT.